The TCR beta chain under discussion was sequenced for a study of OX40 agonist ivuxolimab in advanced cancers. Study-level background: All patients had ivuxolimab intravenously every 2 weeks at 0.01 to 10 mg/kg. Averaging around 60 years in age, with a range of roughly 23 to 80, the cohort was 82.7% male.

Study findings and constraints: Low levels of normalized T-cell clonal expansion also appeared in some nonresponders.

Trimming stripped 3 bases from V and 6 bases from J, with 20 bases between. Germline V gene lookup returns CDR1 MNHNS and CDR2 SASEGT. This CDR3 has 16 amino acids. Profiling relied on immunoSEQ multiplex PCR, and the TCRdb table lists in-frame clones only, not all of them. The sample consists of tens of thousands of clones, 90% of them appearing once. Details on this clone: Antigen specificity is unknown.

Here the sequenced sample was CD4+ or CD8+ T cells sorted from blood, taken in a trial of the OX40 agonist ivuxolimab. The V gene is TRBV6-1, the J gene TRBJ1-1; D gene ambiguous. The clonotype was recovered from an adult with an advanced solid tumor such as melanoma, head and neck, liver or kidney cancer. The CDR3 DNA reads TGTGCCAGCAGTGAGTTCGTACCCCCAGTGAGTGCTGAAGCTTTCTTT. The encoded protein is CASSEFVPPVSAEAFF.